The present TCR beta chain was sequenced within a study of T-cell reconstitution after alpha-beta-depleted transplantation in children. V trimming: 2 bases; J trimming: 0 bases; junction bases outside the gene matches: 7. Germline CDR1 DFQATT, CDR2 SNEGSKA (reference sequence). The length of the CDR3 is 18 residues. There are many counts of this clonotype. During its preparation, the TCRbeta library received unique molecular identifiers. Using its own MiXCR run on the PCR reads, TCRdb lists one record per CDR3 protein. The table lists more than 400,000 distinct CDR3 sequences, 11% of them singletons. This clonotype was obtained from a female patient aged 2-10 years who had a stem cell transplant for aplastic anemia, so the T cells may come from the graft donor. Sample: PBMCs, mostly from graft donor cells, taken 180 days after TCRalphabeta/CD19-depleted stem cell transplant. The chain has TRBV20-1 and TRBJ2-1, with 13 bases lining up with TRBD2. CDR3 DNA sequence: TGCAGTGCTAGATGGGGACTAGCGGGATCCTTCTCCTACAATGAGCAGTTCTTC. Translation gives CSARWGLAGSFSYNEQFF.